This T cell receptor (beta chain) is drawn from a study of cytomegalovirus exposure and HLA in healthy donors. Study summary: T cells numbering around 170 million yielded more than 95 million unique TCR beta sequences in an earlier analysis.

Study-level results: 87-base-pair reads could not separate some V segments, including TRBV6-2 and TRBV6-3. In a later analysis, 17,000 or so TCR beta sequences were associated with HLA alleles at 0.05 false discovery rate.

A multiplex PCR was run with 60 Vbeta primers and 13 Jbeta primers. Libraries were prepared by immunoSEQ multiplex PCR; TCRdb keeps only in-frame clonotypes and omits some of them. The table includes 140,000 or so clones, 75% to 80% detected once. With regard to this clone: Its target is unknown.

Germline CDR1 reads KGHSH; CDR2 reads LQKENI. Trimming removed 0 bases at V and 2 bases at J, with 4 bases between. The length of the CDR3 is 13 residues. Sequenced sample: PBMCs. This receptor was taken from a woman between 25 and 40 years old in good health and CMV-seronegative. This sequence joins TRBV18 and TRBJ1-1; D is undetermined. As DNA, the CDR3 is TGTGCCAGCTCACCACCCCAAAACACTGAAGCTTTCTTT. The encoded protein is CASSPPQNTEAFF.